The rows below give T cell receptor beta chains drawn from one sample of a study of blood T cell repertoires in COVID-19. This table comes from immunoSEQ multiplex PCR, and its TCRdb copy is limited to in-frame clones, with some not included. The sample holds roughly 230,000 clones; more than 75% are singletons and the top ten take 5% to 8%. Material: PBMCs or T cells enriched from blood (not recorded which). Receptors were obtained from a woman in her 50s who had been exposed to COVID-19. The conserved cysteine and the conserved F or W are not part of the CDR3 here. Fields, in order: CDR3 length, J gene, V gene, clone size, CDR3 protein. Clone sizes are given selectively: once, few, many, or a class where the clone is expanded.

>14|TRBJ2-1|TRBV4-1|-
ASSQDSRGGAQEQF
>11|TRBJ2-7|TRBV19|-
ASSQGATPQQY
>10|TRBJ2-1|TRBV3-1/TRBV3-2|-
ASSQSGSEQF
>13|TRBJ2-5|TRBV18|-
ASSYQGSAQETQY
>13|TRBJ1-6|TRBV6-5|-
ASRLDRAENSPLH
>12|TRBJ2-6|TRBV27|-
ASSPSGGANVLT
>10|TRBJ2-3|TRBV12-3/TRBV12-4|-
ASRGSGGTQY
>17|TRBJ2-3|TRBV7-2|-
ASSLLIGASGGYGDTQY
>12|TRBJ1-1|TRBV5-6|-
ASSLRAGNTEAF
>11|TRBJ2-7|TRBV7-2|-
ASSWARGIEQY
>11|TRBJ1-5|TRBV7-9|-
ASSLGTGEPQH
>13|TRBJ2-3|TRBV12-5|once
ASGLGTGWLDTQY
>11|TRBJ2-6|TRBV6-5|-
ASGLSGANVLT
>13|TRBJ2-2|TRBV28|-
ASSLSGYDTGELF
>12|TRBJ1-5|TRBV5-1|-
ASSLWGLGQPQH
>11|TRBJ1-1|TRBV10-3|-
ASRVLMNTEAF
>11|TRBJ1-3|TRBV6-6|once
ASKTGTGNTIY
>12|TRBJ1-4|TRBV3-1/TRBV3-2|-
ASSPDREGEKLF
>12|TRBJ2-2|TRBV3-1/TRBV3-2|once
ASSLTTGTGELF
>13|TRBJ1-1|TRBV4-2|-
ASSRISGENTEAF
>9|TRBJ2-3|TRBV4-2|few
ASSQDRKQY
>10|TRBJ1-1|TRBV5-1|-
ASSLDTLPAF
>12|TRBJ1-1|TRBV19|-
ASSKDRGGTEAF
>10|TRBJ2-5|TRBV10-3|-
AISEGEETQY
>11|TRBJ1-1|TRBV23-1|-
ASSQGGYTEAF
>16|TRBJ2-6|TRBV1|-
TSSQERGPNSGANVLT
>11|TRBJ1-1|TRBV29-1|-
SVRAGGNTEAF
>15|TRBJ1-2|TRBV10-2|-
ASSDPTYQGAIYGYT
>14|TRBJ1-3|TRBV29-1|-
SVLAGTGGLGNTIY
>11|TRBJ2-7|TRBV3-1/TRBV3-2|-
ASSQDRPYEQY
>11|TRBJ1-2|TRBV6-5|-
ASSPQGFYGYT
>11|TRBJ2-1|TRBV3-1/TRBV3-2|-
ASSSGANNEQF
>11|TRBJ1-3|TRBV10-2|-
ASRPGGGNTIY
>15|TRBJ1-2|TRBV27|-
ASSLMGQGASNYGYT
>10|TRBJ1-5|TRBV7-8|-
AGGPFDQPQH
>12|TRBJ1-2|TRBV7-2|-
ASSLAGRGPGYT
>10|TRBJ2-5|TRBV12-5|-
ASGSYTETQY
>12|TRBJ2-5|TRBV27|-
ASGIVGRGETQY
>11|TRBJ2-7|TRBV12-3/TRBV12-4|-
ASSLRDFNEQY
>13|TRBJ2-5|TRBV25-1|-
ASSEGLSRSETQY
>11|TRBJ1-1|TRBV5-4|few
ASNLELTTEAF
>14|TRBJ2-3|TRBV9|-
ASSAAGTRFTNTQY
>12|TRBJ1-3|TRBV2|once
ASSRTGAGNTIY
>12|TRBJ2-7|TRBV4-3|-
ASSLTSGMGEQY
>11|TRBJ2-1|TRBV10-3|-
AISEGGGDEQF
>9|TRBJ2-5|TRBV20-1|-
SARVIETQY
>14|TRBJ2-1|TRBV2|-
ASSPPGQGPYNEQF
>11|TRBJ2-7|TRBV5-8|-
ASSLVAIIEQY
>15|TRBJ1-3|TRBV7-2|-
ASSSNRQVSGGNTIY
>14|TRBJ2-1|TRBV19|-
ASKIAGASSGNEQF